This is a list of T cell receptor beta chains from one sample in a study of shared clonotypes between healthy human individuals. Only in-frame clones appear in the TCRdb table, and some are missing; sequencing was by immunoSEQ multiplex PCR. This table has about 680,000 clones, about three quarters appearing once. Sequenced sample: memory CD4+ T cells sorted from blood. The receptor source for this set is a woman aged 25 to 39 in good health. CDR3s include the opening cysteine and the closing phenylalanine or tryptophan. Each record gives: CDR3 protein, CDR3 DNA, V gene, clone size, D gene, J gene. D genes are given only for firm matches. The size entry is marked missing in some rows and otherwise reads once, few, many or a size class.

CDR3: CASSTDGTFTDTQYF
DNA: TGCGCCAGCAGCACGGACGGGACGTTCACAGATACGCAGTATTTT
V: TRBV5-1
size: many
D: .
J: TRBJ2-3

CDR3: CAISDTGSSGNTIYF
DNA: TGTGCCATCAGTGACACCGGGAGCTCTGGAAACACCATATATTTT
V: TRBV10-3
size: .
D: .
J: TRBJ1-3

CDR3: CASSLSAGGPGGELFF
DNA: TGTGCCAGCAGTTTATCAGCGGGAGGGCCAGGCGGGGAGCTGTTTTTT
V: TRBV27
size: .
D: TRBD2
J: TRBJ2-2

CDR3: CASSRGLGTQSYEQYF
DNA: TGTGCCAGCAGCCGAGGGTTAGGGACGCAATCCTACGAGCAGTACTTC
V: TRBV5-6
size: medium-sized
D: .
J: TRBJ2-7

CDR3: CASSGTGRVYGYTF
DNA: TGTGCCAGCAGCGGAACGGGACGGGTCTATGGCTACACCTTC
V: TRBV7-9
size: .
D: .
J: TRBJ1-2

CDR3: CASSHTSRPNTEAFF
DNA: TGTGCCAGCTCACACACGTCCAGGCCGAACACTGAAGCTTTCTTT
V: TRBV18
size: .
D: .
J: TRBJ1-1

CDR3: CASRSTGGGGTQYF
DNA: TGTGCCAGCAGATCAACAGGGGGAGGAGGGACCCAGTACTTC
V: TRBV5-5
size: .
D: TRBD1
J: TRBJ2-5

CDR3: CASSVGPSGSSYEQYF
DNA: TGTGCCAGCAGCGTAGGCCCCAGCGGGAGCTCCTACGAGCAGTACTTC
V: TRBV9
size: .
D: TRBD2
J: TRBJ2-7

CDR3: CASSASQTGELFF
DNA: TGTGCCAGCAGTGCGAGCCAGACCGGGGAGCTGTTTTTT
V: TRBV28
size: .
D: .
J: TRBJ2-2

CDR3: CASSRGLAGASYEQYF
DNA: TGTGCCAGCAGCCGTGGACTAGCGGGAGCCTCCTACGAGCAGTACTTC
V: TRBV9
size: few
D: TRBD2
J: TRBJ2-7

CDR3: CASSEALRGLSTEAFF
DNA: TGTGCCAGCAGTGAAGCGCTTCGGGGGTTAAGCACTGAAGCTTTCTTT
V: TRBV2
size: .
D: .
J: TRBJ1-1

CDR3: CASSLDPTDTQYF
DNA: TGCGCCAGCAGCTTGGACCCCACAGATACGCAGTATTTT
V: TRBV5-1
size: .
D: .
J: TRBJ2-3

CDR3: CASSQGTTEETQYF
DNA: TGCGCCAGCAGCCAGGGGACTACGGAAGAGACCCAGTACTTC
V: TRBV4-1
size: many
D: TRBD2
J: TRBJ2-5

CDR3: CASSHEGGFLSTDTQYF
DNA: TGCGCCAGCAGCCACGAAGGCGGATTCCTTAGCACAGATACGCAGTATTTT
V: TRBV5-1
size: .
D: .
J: TRBJ2-3

CDR3: CASTGGLAGLDTQYF
DNA: TGTGCCAGCACCGGGGGACTAGCGGGGTTAGATACGCAGTATTTT
V: TRBV11-2
size: few
D: TRBD2
J: TRBJ2-3

CDR3: CASSDWREGAEAFF
DNA: TGTGCCAGCAGTGATTGGCGAGAAGGGGCTGAAGCTTTCTTT
V: TRBV2
size: .
D: .
J: TRBJ1-1